Shown below are 24 T cell receptor beta chains from a single sample sequenced in a study of T cells after yellow fever vaccination. TCRdb ran MiXCR on the 5' RACE reads and lists one entry per CDR3 protein. This repertoire shows 610,000 or so distinct CDR3 sequences, more than 9% found once; its top ten account for about 15%. Specimen: PBMCs, collected on the day of the yellow fever booster vaccination. The receptors originated from a man under 40 who received the YFV17D yellow fever vaccine.

The chain employs TRBV30 and TRBJ2-3, with 11 bases matching TRBD2. Germline trimming cut 6 bases from V and 3 bases from J; bases unmatched to any gene: 17. The CDR3 spans 18 residues. CDR1 and CDR2 (germline): GTSNPN, SVGIG (reference sequence). The CDR3 region has the DNA TGTGCCTGCCCTCGGACTAGCGGGCCGAGGGGGCGGACAGATACGCAGTATTTT. It yields the protein CACPRTSGPRGRTDTQYF.

This clonotype has only a few counts. This chain joins TRBV6-1 and TRBJ1-4, with D possibly matching TRBD1 (5 bases). The CDR3 is made up of 15 amino acids. V lost 6 bases, J lost 8 bases, and 19 bases lay in between. Per germline, CDR1 MNHNS and CDR2 SASEGT. CDR3 region: CASRATGGLWEKLFF. Here the CDR3 DNA reads TGTGCCAGCAGAGCAACAGGTGGCCTCTGGGAAAAACTGTTTTTT.

This clonotype was recorded a few times. The chain links TRBV25-1 to TRBJ1-2; possible D gene TRBD1, 6 bases. CDR3 length: 15 residues. V was shortened by 5 bases and J by 5 bases, with 18 bases between the two germline ends. Germline CDR1 is MGHDK and CDR2 is SYGVNS. CDR3: CASSTGTPGTYGYTF. DNA of the CDR3: TGTGCCAGCAGTACAGGGACCCCGGGGACTTATGGCTACACCTTC.

The rearrangement uses TRBV5-1 and TRBJ1-2; the match to TRBD1 covers 7 bases. Germline-derived CDR1 and CDR2 are SGHRS and YFSETQ. J lost 4 bases, V lost 4 bases, and 16 bases had no gene match. The CDR3 has 17 residues. DNA of the CDR3: TGCGCCAGCAGCGAAACCCCACAGGGGTCGTTGGTCTATGGCTACACCTTC. Encoded protein: CASSETPQGSLVYGYTF. Complete variable domain (other parts from reference TRBV5-1 and TRBJ1-2): KAGVTQTPRYLIKTRGQQVTLSCSPISGHRSVSWYQQTPGQGLQFLFEYFSETQRNKGNFPGRFSGRQFSNSRSEMNVSTLELGDSALYLCASSETPQGSLVYGYTFGSGTRLTVV.

V gene TRBV14 combines with J gene TRBJ2-7, with 12 nucleotides matching TRBD2. This CDR3 is built from 14 residues. V lost 8 bases to trimming and J lost 2 bases; unmatched junction nucleotides: 4. CDR1 is SGHDN, CDR2 FVKESK, per germline. This CDR3 is CASAWTSGAYEQYF. CDR3 DNA: TGTGCCAGCGCCTGGACTAGCGGGGCCTACGAGCAGTACTTC.

This clonotype was counted between two and nine times. The rearrangement joins TRBV29-1 to TRBJ2-1, with 8 bases that match TRBD2. The V gene end was trimmed by 8 bases and the J gene end by 8 bases; junction bases not matched to a gene: 8. The CDR3 spans 12 residues. CDR1 SQVTM and CDR2 ANQGSEA come from the germline V gene. CDR3 sequence reads: CSSDAGGDEQFF. For the CDR3, the DNA is TGCAGCTCCGATGCGGGGGGCGATGAGCAGTTCTTC.

The chain carries TRBV28 and TRBJ2-3; perhaps TRBD1 as D (6 bases). The CDR3 contains 15 residues. The ends were cut back, 5 bases at V and 4 bases at J, with 16 bases in the middle. Germline V gene sequence: CDR1 MDHEN, CDR2 SYDVKM. CDR3 amino acids: CASSPRTDLADTQYF. CDR3 nucleotides: TGTGCCAGCAGTCCTCGGACAGACCTGGCAGATACGCAGTATTTT.

This rearrangement joins TRBV19 to TRBJ2-1, with D tentatively TRBD2 (6 bases). Looked up from germline, CDR1 is LNHDA and CDR2 is SQIVND (reference sequence). With 7 bases removed from V and 7 bases from J, the gap between germline ends came to 14 bases. The CDR3 totals 13 residues. In DNA, the CDR3 is TGTGCCAGTAATTGGGACTTGCCAAATGAGCAGTTCTTC. Protein product: CASNWDLPNEQFF. Using reference TRBV19 and TRBJ2-1 for the parts outside the CDR3, the full variable domain is DGGITQSPKYLFRKEGQNVTLSCEQNLNHDAMYWYRQDPGQGLRLIYYSQIVNDFQKGDIAEGYSVSREKKESFPLTVTSAQKNPTAFYLCASNWDLPNEQFFGPGTRLTVL.

V is TRBV9 and J is TRBJ2-7; 7 bases match TRBD1. With 2 bases clipped from V and 0 bases from J, the junction kept 8 bases outside the gene matches. The length of the CDR3 is 16 residues. Germline loops: CDR1 SGDLS, CDR2 YYNGEE. The CDR3, as DNA: TGTGCCAGCAGCGTCGGAACTGGACAGGACTCCTACGAGCAGTACTTC. It is translated as CASSVGTGQDSYEQYF.

This clonotype was seen once. The V call is TRBV12-5, the J call TRBJ2-3; TRBD2 agrees at 11 bases. CDR1 and CDR2 from the germline V gene are LGHNT and FRNRAP. Losses at the gene ends were 7 bases for V and 0 bases for J; bases not matched to a gene: 9. The CDR3 runs to 17 residues. The CDR3 DNA reads as TGTGCTAGTGACACCTCCGGGACTAGCGGAAGCACAGATACGCAGTATTTT. This gives the protein CASDTSGTSGSTDTQYF.

The chain has TRBV10-3 and TRBJ2-7; D uncertain. Germline values: CDR1 ENHRY, CDR2 SYGVKD. This CDR3 has 14 residues. The V and J ends lost 3 bases and 0 bases respectively, with 9 bases between them. CDR3: CAISDGRSSYEQYF. The CDR3 region has the DNA TGTGCCATCAGTGATGGAAGAAGCTCCTACGAGCAGTACTTC.

This clonotype appeared a few times. The J gene is TRBJ2-1, the V gene TRBV20-1; 7 bases align to TRBD2. V was clipped by 3 bases and J by 7 bases; unmatched bases: 12. This CDR3 region has 15 residues. The germline V gene encodes CDR1 DFQATT and CDR2 SNEGSKA (reference sequence). DNA of the CDR3: TGCAGTGCTAGGAACCCGGCTAGCGGAGTAAATGAGCAGTTCTTC. Its translation is CSARNPASGVNEQFF.

The table lists this clonotype with a few counts. In DNA form, the CDR3 reads TGTGCCAGCAGCTTAGAGTCTAGCGGGAATTGGGAGACCCAGTACTTC. This gives the protein CASSLESSGNWETQYF. The chain uses TRBV7-6 and TRBJ2-5; 9 bases line up with TRBD2. The CDR3 consists of 16 residues. Germline values: CDR1 SGHVS, CDR2 FNYEAQ. V was clipped by 1 base and J by 5 bases; unmatched bases: 8.

The sample holds a few counts of this clonotype. V is TRBV6-2 or TRBV6-3 and J is TRBJ2-3; 7 positions match TRBD2. Losses at the gene ends were 7 bases for V and 5 bases for J; bases not matched to a gene: 18. CDR3 length: 17 residues. CDR1 is MNHEY, CDR2 SVGEGT, per germline. The CDR3 nucleotides are TGTGCCAGCACCTCAAATTTCGGATGGCTAGCGGAAGATACGCAGTATTTT. Protein sequence: CASTSNFGWLAEDTQYF.

This clonotype was detected a few times. The chain carries TRBV5-1 and TRBJ2-5; 10 positions agree with TRBD2. CDR3 size: 15 residues. Looked up from germline, CDR1 is SGHRS and CDR2 is YFSETQ. V dropped 2 bases and J dropped 2; count of bases not matched to a gene: 3. The CDR3 coding sequence is TGCGCCAGCAGCTTCTTAGCGGGAGGACAAGAGACCCAGTACTTC. Translation gives CASSFLAGGQETQYF.

This clonotype was seen ten or more times. The chain links TRBV9 to TRBJ2-1, with 9 bases fitting TRBD2. The CDR3 is made up of 15 amino acids. Germline CDR1 reads SGDLS; CDR2 reads YYNGEE. V dropped 0 bases and J dropped 5; count of bases not matched to a gene: 3. Here the CDR3 DNA reads TGTGCCAGCAGCGTAGGCGGGACTAGCAACAATGAGCAGTTCTTC. It specifies CASSVGGTSNNEQFF.

This clonotype was counted only a few times. The V call is TRBV5-6, the J call TRBJ1-5; TRBD1 is a possible D gene (5 bases). The CDR3 runs to 15 residues. V gave up 0 bases and J gave up 12 bases, with 19 bases separating them. The V gene's germline CDR1 is SGHDT and CDR2 YYEEEE. The chain's CDR3 is CASSLGSVRTGLQHF. DNA for the CDR3: TGTGCCAGCAGCTTGGGTTCGGTAAGGACGGGGCTCCAGCATTTT.

This clonotype was seen a few times. The chain is built from TRBV20-1 and TRBJ2-7, with D unresolved. Germline CDR1 reads DFQATT; CDR2 reads SNEGSKA (reference sequence). The CDR3 is 15 residues long. V was trimmed by 1 base and J by 0 bases, leaving 13 bases between them. CDR3 sequence (DNA): TGCAGTGCTAGAGCCGAAGGTGAGATCTCCTACGAGCAGTACTTC. Translated: CSARAEGEISYEQYF.

A note on this clonotype: At one of its ends the junction is not consistent with the germline gene, which may arise from a read error. This chain links TRBV20-1 with TRBJ2-1, with D perhaps TRBD2 (5 bases). The CDR3 runs to 10 residues. Germline V gene sequence: CDR1 DFQATT, CDR2 SNEGSKA (reference sequence). CDR3 in DNA: TGCAGTGCTCCCGGGGAGCGTCCGGTCTTC. Translating it yields CSAPGERPVF.

This clonotype has a handful of counts. The rearrangement links TRBV28 to TRBJ2-7; a weak D match, TRBD2 (6 bases). This CDR3 is built from 14 residues. Germline V gives CDR1 MDHEN, CDR2 SYDVKM. With 8 bases removed from V and 1 base from J, the gap between germline ends came to 15 bases. As DNA, the CDR3 is TGTGCCAGCGCCGGGACTGTAGATTCCTACGAGCAGTACTTC. Translation: CASAGTVDSYEQYF.

The rearrangement links TRBV13 to TRBJ2-7; unclear D gene. Germline V lookup: CDR1 PRHDT, CDR2 FYEKMQ (reference sequence). Trimming cost V 3 bases and J 2 bases, with 11 bases left between them. CDR3 length equals 14 residues. The chain's CDR3 is CASSFEGLAYEQYF. DNA of the CDR3: TGTGCCAGCAGCTTCGAAGGGTTAGCCTACGAGCAGTACTTC.

The sample holds a few counts of this clonotype. The gene calls are TRBV18 and TRBJ2-3; a possible D gene is TRBD2 (5 bases). The CDR3 is 14 amino acids. Trimming pared 3 bases from V and 7 bases from J, leaving 14 bases between. Per germline, CDR1 KGHSH and CDR2 LQKENI. The CDR3 reads CASSPALERNTQYF. The CDR3 nucleotides are TGTGCCAGCTCACCCGCCTTAGAGCGGAATACGCAGTATTTT.

The chain joins TRBV20-1 to TRBJ1-5; D remains ambiguous. The CDR3 runs 14 residues. The V gene's germline CDR1 is DFQATT and CDR2 SNEGSKA (reference sequence). Trimming shortened V by 6 bases and J by 4 bases, and 16 bases separated the two germline ends. The CDR3 here is CSAGRGPLNQPQHF. The CDR3 coding sequence is TGCAGTGCCGGGCGGGGTCCACTAAATCAGCCCCAGCATTTT.

This clonotype was seen a few times. CDR3 bases: TGTGCCAGCAGTTTATGGGGAAATCAGCCCCAGCATTTT. It is translated as CASSLWGNQPQHF. The rearrangement links TRBV27 to TRBJ1-5; D remains ambiguous. CDR1 and CDR2 (germline): MNHEY, SMNVEV (reference sequence). There are 13 residues in the CDR3. V was shortened by 1 base and J by 4 bases, with 5 bases between the two germline ends.